This entry concerns a single T cell receptor beta chain. Other DNA sequences of this sample code for an identical CDR3. Clones were read by immunoSEQ multiplex PCR, and TCRdb kept only the in-frame ones, dropping some. The sample lists tens of thousands of clones; roughly 80% were seen once. This record comes from a study of blood T cell repertoires in COVID-19. Overall study context: Spain, Italy and the United States supplied samples that represented acute and convalescent COVID-19. In each case, the material was cDNA or gDNA derived from T cells, B-cell-depleted T cells, or PBMCs.

CDR3 length equals 16 residues. Germline V gives CDR1 LGHDT, CDR2 YNNKEL (reference sequence). Trimming removed 3 bases from V and 1 base from J, with 15 bases in between. The TCR comes from a man between 50 and 59 years old with acute or convalescent COVID-19. The chain employs TRBV3-1 (or the pseudogene TRBV3-2) and TRBJ1-1; D not certain. Input material: peripheral blood. The CDR3 DNA reads TGTGCCAGCAGCCAGGGTGGACCCGGAGGGAACACTGAAGCTTTCTTT. As protein: CASSQGGPGGNTEAFF.